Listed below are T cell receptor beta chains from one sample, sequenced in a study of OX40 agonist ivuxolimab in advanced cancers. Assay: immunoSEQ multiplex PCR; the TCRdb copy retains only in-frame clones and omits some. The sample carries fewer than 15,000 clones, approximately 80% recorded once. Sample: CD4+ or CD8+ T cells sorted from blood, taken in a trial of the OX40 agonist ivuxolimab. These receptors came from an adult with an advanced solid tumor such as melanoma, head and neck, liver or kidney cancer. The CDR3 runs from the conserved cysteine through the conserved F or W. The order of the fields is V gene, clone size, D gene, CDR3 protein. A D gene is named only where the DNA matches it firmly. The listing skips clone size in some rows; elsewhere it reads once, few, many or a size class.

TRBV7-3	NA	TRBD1	CASSTGEGRDTEAFF
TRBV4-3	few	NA	CASSQDDMVEAFF
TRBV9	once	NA	CASSPGTFLNEQFF
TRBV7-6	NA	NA	CASSLGTGGEQYF
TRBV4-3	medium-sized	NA	CASSQDWRDTEAFF
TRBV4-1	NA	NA	CASSQGRGSNQPQHF
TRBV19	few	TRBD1	CASSKDRAVSPLHF
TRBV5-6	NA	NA	CASSYGATTSNQPQHF
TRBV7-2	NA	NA	CASRLGAGELFF
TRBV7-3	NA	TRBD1	CASRGDSRYEQYF
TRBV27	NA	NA	CASSPEGREQYF
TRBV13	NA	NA	CASSLGQVNTEAFF